Sequencing of this T cell receptor beta chain was carried out in a study of OX40 agonist ivuxolimab in advanced cancers. Study as a whole: Among those enrolled, mean age was around 60 years (range roughly 23 to 85) and about 82% were male.

Sequenced by immunoSEQ multiplex PCR; TCRdb stores in-frame clones only, minus some. The sample has around 69,000 clones, approximately 80% seen once. V shed 2 bases and J 0 bases; nucleotides not matched to a gene: 3. The CDR3 has 18 amino acids. Germline V gives CDR1 SGHDT, CDR2 YYEEEE. The sequence was collected from an adult with an advanced solid tumor such as melanoma, head and neck, liver or kidney cancer. This sample comprised CD4+ or CD8+ T cells sorted from blood, obtained in a trial of the OX40 agonist ivuxolimab. The chain recombines TRBV5-6 with TRBJ2-2, with 14 nucleotides matching TRBD2. CDR3 coding DNA: TGTGCCAGCAGCTTTGGACTAGCGGGAGGCGCGAACACCGGGGAGCTGTTTTTT. Protein: CASSFGLAGGANTGELFF.